This record looks at one TCR beta chain sequence and its context. Germline CDR1 and CDR2: SGHRS and YFSETQ. The germline V and J ends were trimmed by 6 bases and 4 bases, with 7 bases remaining between them. The CDR3 totals 11 residues. Primers: 60 Vbeta forward and 13 Jbeta reverse. Clones were sequenced by immunoSEQ multiplex PCR, and TCRdb holds only the in-frame ones, with some missing. The sample lists fewer than 110,000 clones; 65% to 85% were seen once. The entry originates in a study of cytomegalovirus exposure and HLA in healthy donors. J is TRBJ1-1 and V is TRBV5-1; maybe TRBD1 (5 bases). The clonotype comes from a woman between 40 and 55 years old in good health and CMV-seronegative. The sequencing input was PBMCs. For the CDR3, the DNA is TGCGCCAGCACCGGGGGCACTGAAGCTTTCTTT. This translates into CASTGGTEAFF.